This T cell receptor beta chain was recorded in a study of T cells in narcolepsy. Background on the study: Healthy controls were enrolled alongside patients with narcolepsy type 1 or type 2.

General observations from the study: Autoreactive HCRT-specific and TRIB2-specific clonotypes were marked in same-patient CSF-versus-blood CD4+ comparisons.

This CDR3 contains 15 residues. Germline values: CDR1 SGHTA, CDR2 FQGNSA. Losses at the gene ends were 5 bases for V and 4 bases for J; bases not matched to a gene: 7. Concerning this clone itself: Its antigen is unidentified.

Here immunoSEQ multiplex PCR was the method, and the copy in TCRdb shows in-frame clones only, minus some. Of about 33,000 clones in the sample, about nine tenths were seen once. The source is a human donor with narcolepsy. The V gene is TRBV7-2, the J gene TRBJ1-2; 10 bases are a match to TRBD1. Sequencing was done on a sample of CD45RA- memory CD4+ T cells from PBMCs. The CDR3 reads CASSPDRGEFYGYTF. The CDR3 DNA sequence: TGTGCCAGCAGCCCGGACAGGGGGGAATTCTATGGCTACACCTTC.